This T cell receptor beta chain was found in a study of T-cell reconstitution after alpha-beta-depleted transplantation in children. General study points: As was reported, about two months after transplant, alpha-beta T cells came from several hundred expanded graft clones. T-cell counts and diversity at one year following transplant were attributed mainly to newly produced T cells.

A remark on this clonotype: Its antigen is not identified.

Trimming took off 3 bases at V and 7 bases at J, with 19 bases between the two ends. This CDR3 has 14 amino acids. Germline loops: CDR1 DFQATT, CDR2 SNEGSKA (reference sequence). A TCRbeta library incorporating unique molecular identifiers was prepared. MiXCR, run by TCRdb on the PCR reads, gives a single entry per CDR3 protein. The sample records about 78,000 distinct CDR3 sequences, roughly 15% being singletons. The gene calls are TRBV20-1 and TRBJ2-7; D might be TRBD1 (6 bases). The sample consisted of PBMCs, mostly from graft donor cells, taken 180 days after TCRalphabeta/CD19-depleted stem cell transplant. This receptor was taken from a male patient aged 2 to 9 who had a stem cell transplant for acute lymphoblastic leukemia, so the T cells may come from the graft donor. The CDR3 region has the DNA TGCAGTGCTAGTGAAGGGGGAGTACGAATTGAGCAGTACTTC. Its translation is CSASEGGVRIEQYF.